The present entry profiles one T cell receptor (beta chain) with its context. As yet, its antigen is unknown. PCR involved 60 Vbeta and 13 Jbeta primers. The assay was immunoSEQ multiplex PCR, and TCRdb's table has in-frame clones only and misses some. The sample has some 130,000 clones; over 75% are singletons. V was cut by 5 bases and J by 3 bases, with 14 bases left in between. The germline CDR1 and CDR2 sequences are MNHEY and SVGAGI. The CDR3 consists of 14 residues. The entry originates in a study of cytomegalovirus exposure and HLA in healthy donors. Study-wide results and caveats: 87-base-pair reads could not separate some V segments, including TRBV6-2 and TRBV6-3. According to a later analysis, donors in an Asian-associated ancestry cluster reportedly had fewer N-insertions than the approximately 620-donor mean.

This clonotype originated in a man aged 30 to 45 in good health. The rearrangement uses TRBV6-5 and TRBJ2-7; D might be TRBD2 (6 bases). The sample comprised PBMCs. As DNA, the CDR3 is TGTGCCAGCAGTGGGCGGGAAAGGGGCTACGAGCAGTACTTC. Its protein product is CASSGRERGYEQYF.